This TCR beta chain was sequenced during a study of T cell changes during pregnancy in multiple sclerosis. The CDR3 is 15 amino acids. From germline, CDR1 is SEHNR and CDR2 FQNEAQ (reference sequence). The junction had 5 bases not matched to a gene; V was cut back by 4 bases and J by 2 bases. Using immunoSEQ multiplex PCR, the repertoire was profiled, and TCRdb retains in-frame clones only, with some absent. The data show about 58,000 clones, about 90% seen once. The V gene is TRBV7-9, the J gene TRBJ1-1, with TRBD1 matching 9 bases. Sequenced here: CD4+ T cells from peripheral blood mononuclear cells, sampled after pregnancy. The TCR originated in a female donor in good health, enrolled as a control in a pregnancy study. CDR3 bases: TGTGCCAGCAGCTGGAGAACAGGGGGCAACACTGAAGCTTTCTTT. Translated: CASSWRTGGNTEAFF.